Listed here are 18 T cell receptor beta chains from one sample, sequenced in a study of Tregs in tolerant kidney transplant recipients. Clones were sequenced by immunoSEQ multiplex PCR, and TCRdb holds only the in-frame ones, with some missing. This sample has some 70,000 clones, with more than 90% found just once. The material was CD8+ T cells from blood, obtained before the transplant. Source of these receptors: a human donor who received a combined kidney and bone marrow transplant.

The chain carries TRBV7-9 and TRBJ1-4; D is perhaps TRBD1 (5 bases). V was cut by 2 bases and J by 5 bases, with 15 bases left in between. The germline V gene has CDR1 SEHNR and CDR2 FQNEAQ (reference sequence). This CDR3 spans 16 amino acids. CDR3 in amino acids: CASSLPRGVQNEKLFF. CDR3 in DNA: TGTGCCAGCAGCTTACCTCGGGGGGTACAAAATGAAAAACTGTTTTTT.

CDR3 DNA: TGTGCCAGTAGATCCGGGACTAGAGGATTCAATGAGCAGTTCTTC. Translating it yields CASRSGTRGFNEQFF. The chain links TRBV19 to TRBJ2-1; TRBD2 matches 8 bases. The CDR3 is 15 residues long. Losses at the gene ends were 6 bases for V and 6 bases for J; bases not matched to a gene: 10. Germline CDR1 reads LNHDA; CDR2 reads SQIVND (reference sequence).

This rearrangement joins TRBV7-9 to TRBJ2-5; the match to TRBD1 covers 7 bases. The CDR3 has 17 amino acids. The V gene end was trimmed by 5 bases and the J gene end by 2 bases; junction bases not matched to a gene: 14. CDR1 and CDR2 (germline): SEHNR, FQNEAQ (reference sequence). In DNA, the CDR3 is TGTGCCAGCAGCCCCTCAGACAGGGTCCGTATTCAAGAGACCCAGTACTTC. Its translation: CASSPSDRVRIQETQYF.

The rearrangement uses TRBV9 and TRBJ1-2; TRBD1 agrees at 10 bases. V gave up 3 bases and J gave up 3 bases; unmatched junction bases: 5. CDR1 and CDR2 from the germline V gene are SGDLS and YYNGEE. This CDR3 comprises 15 residues. The CDR3, as DNA: TGTGCCAGCAGCGGCGACAGGGGGCCTTACTATGGCTACACCTTC. Protein sequence: CASSGDRGPYYGYTF.

This clone has only one observation. V and J are TRBV4-1 and TRBJ1-1, with D unresolved. Germline CDR1 reads MGHRA; CDR2 reads YSYEKL. The V gene lost 0 bases and the J gene lost 5 bases, with 10 bases spanning the gap. The CDR3 spans 14 residues. CDR3 DNA: TGCGCCAGCAGCCAAGATTCCGGGGTGACTGAAGCTTTCTTT. Amino acid sequence: CASSQDSGVTEAFF.

The rearrangement uses TRBV7-8 and TRBJ1-5; the match to TRBD1 covers 7 bases. The CDR3 spans 15 residues. After removal of 1 base from V and 5 bases from J, the junction contained 5 bases not matched to a gene. Germline V CDR1 and CDR2: SGHVS, FQNEAQ. CDR3 in amino acids: CASSLGFRGDQPQHF. The CDR3 DNA sequence: TGTGCCAGCAGCTTAGGTTTCAGGGGGGATCAGCCCCAGCATTTT.

The V and J genes are TRBV7-9 and TRBJ2-3; D not certain. Trimming stripped 3 bases from V and 2 bases from J, with 6 bases between. Looked up from germline, CDR1 is SEHNR and CDR2 is FQNEAQ (reference sequence). This CDR3 is built from 13 residues. The CDR3 region is CASSFENTDTQYF. The CDR3 nucleotides read TGTGCCAGCAGCTTCGAGAACACAGATACGCAGTATTTT.

The chain is built from TRBV7-2 and TRBJ1-1; a possible D gene is TRBD1 (5 bases). The ends were cut back, 5 bases at V and 3 bases at J, with 19 bases in the middle. The CDR3 is 16 residues long. The germline V gene encodes CDR1 SGHTA and CDR2 FQGNSA. CDR3 DNA sequence: TGTGCCAGCAGCAAATCCCCATGGGGGGTTGACACTGAAGCTTTCTTT. It yields the protein CASSKSPWGVDTEAFF.

This clone was recorded a few times. The J gene is TRBJ1-1, the V gene TRBV20-1; TRBD1 might be the D (5 bases). This CDR3 contains 9 residues. Germline CDR1 DFQATT, CDR2 SNEGSKA (reference sequence). V was cut by 5 bases and J by 11 bases, with 9 bases left in between. The CDR3 here is CSAGAGAFF. CDR3 DNA: TGCAGTGCTGGGGCGGGGGCTTTCTTT.

In regard to this clone: The sample has other DNA sequences that encode this CDR3 too. V and J are TRBV5-6 and TRBJ1-1; D gene unclear. The CDR3 totals 13 residues. V was pared by 0 bases and J by 2 bases, with 5 bases between. The V gene's germline CDR1 is SGHDT and CDR2 YYEEEE. The CDR3 DNA reads as TGTGCCAGCAGCTTGGGTTCTAACACTGAAGCTTTCTTT. Residues: CASSLGSNTEAFF.

As to this clone: A junction boundary mismatches the germline segment, possibly from a read error. The chain recombines TRBV5-4 with TRBJ1-2; 9 bases align to TRBD1. CDR1 is SGHNT, CDR2 YYREEE, per germline (reference sequence). This CDR3 is 14 amino acids long. Here the CDR3 DNA reads TGTGCCAGCAGAGGACCGGGACAGGGTCTAAGTACACGCTTC. This encodes CASRGPGQGLSTRF.

The chain couples TRBV19 to TRBJ1-1, with D maybe TRBD1 (6 bases). Germline-derived CDR1 and CDR2 are LNHDA and SQIVND (reference sequence). Trimming took 5 bases from V and 1 from J, leaving 23 bases between them. This CDR3 comprises 18 residues. Written as DNA, the CDR3 is TGTGCCAGTAGTCCCCGTCCCCGCGGGGGGCGCGAGAACACTGAAGCTTTCTTT. Translation gives CASSPRPRGGRENTEAFF.

The chain has TRBV9 and TRBJ1-3; D not resolved. Germline assignment: CDR1 SGDLS and CDR2 YYNGEE. The CDR3 consists of 17 residues. Trimming removed 4 bases at V and 0 bases at J, with 17 bases between. CDR3 nucleotides: TGTGCCAGCAGCCACGCCCCCGAAGCCGACTCTGGAAACACCATATATTTT. Translating gives CASSHAPEADSGNTIYF.

This clone was seen only once. This chain links TRBV15 with TRBJ2-3, with TRBD2 identical over 9 bases. The ends lost 0 bases at V and 3 bases at J; junction bases unmatched: 4. CDR1 is LNHNV, CDR2 YYDKDF, per germline (reference sequence). This CDR3 is 16 amino acids long. The CDR3: CATSRDSGGPTDTQYF. CDR3 DNA sequence: TGTGCCACCAGCAGAGATAGCGGGGGCCCTACAGATACGCAGTATTTT. Drawing the rest from reference TRBV15 and TRBJ2-3, the complete variable domain is DAMVIQNPRYQVTQFGKPVTLSCSQTLNHNVMYWYQQKSSQAPKLLFHYYDKDFNNEADTPDNFQSRRPNTSFCFLDIRSPGLGDTAMYLCATSRDSGGPTDTQYFGPGTRLTVL.

V is TRBV9 and J is TRBJ1-5; maybe TRBD1 (5 bases). There are 13 residues in the CDR3. Germline V CDR1 and CDR2: SGDLS, YYNGEE. V was cut by 4 bases and J by 1 base, with 6 bases left in between. The CDR3, as DNA: TGTGCCAGCAGCAGGGGCAGCAATCAGCCCCAGCATTTT. Amino acid sequence: CASSRGSNQPQHF.

The gene calls are TRBV7-9 and TRBJ1-1; the match to TRBD1 covers 7 bases. J was trimmed by 3 bases and V by 5 bases; bases with no gene match: 9. CDR1 SEHNR and CDR2 FQNEAQ come from the germline V gene (reference sequence). This CDR3 has 15 amino acids. The CDR3 DNA reads as TGTGCCAGCAGCCCCGTTGCAGGGGGAGACACTGAAGCTTTCTTT. As protein: CASSPVAGGDTEAFF.

The chain joins TRBV4-2 to TRBJ2-3, with 12 bases identical to TRBD2. This CDR3 spans 16 amino acids. With V trimmed by 3 bases and J by 2 bases, 3 bases remained unmatched. CDR1 and CDR2 from the germline V gene are LGHNA and YNFKEQ. The CDR3 coding sequence is TGTGCCAGCAGCCAGGGGACTAGCGGGTCCACAGATACGCAGTATTTT. Its protein product is CASSQGTSGSTDTQYF.

This CDR3 reads CASSNNRGASYNEQFF. The DNA of the CDR3 is TGTGCCAGCAGCAACAACAGGGGAGCCTCCTACAATGAGCAGTTCTTC. The V and J genes are TRBV9 and TRBJ2-1; TRBD1 aligns across 7 bases. Germline CDR1 and CDR2: SGDLS and YYNGEE. The CDR3 covers 16 residues. V dropped 4 bases and J dropped 0; count of bases not matched to a gene: 7.